Below are 19 T cell receptor beta chains sequenced from a single sample in a study of T-cell reconstitution after alpha-beta-depleted transplantation in children. For TCRbeta, the library was prepared with unique molecular identifiers. TCRdb passed the PCR reads through MiXCR, listing each CDR3 protein once. The top ten hold roughly 2.5% of the sample, which has about 500,000 distinct CDR3 sequences, approximately 32% seen once. This specimen was PBMCs from the stem cell graft donor, taken from the stem cell graft. The receptors come from a human donor who donated a stem cell graft to a child with aplastic anemia.

The chain couples TRBV4-3 to TRBJ2-1, with 12 bases lining up with TRBD2. The V segment lost 3 bases and the J segment 0 bases; nucleotides outside the gene matches: 6. The CDR3 length is 18 residues. Germline CDR1 LGHNA, CDR2 YSLEER. CDR3 protein: CASSHSSGRASSYNEQFF. In DNA, the CDR3 is TGCGCCAGCAGCCATTCTAGCGGGAGGGCCAGCTCCTACAATGAGCAGTTCTTC.

The DNA of the CDR3 is TGTGCCAGCAGTTTGTCGCAGGGGGGGAACATTCAGTACTTC. Protein product: CASSLSQGGNIQYF. The chain combines TRBV28 with TRBJ2-4; TRBD1 or TRBD2 may be the D gene (7 bases each). The CDR3 spans 14 residues. The germline CDR1 and CDR2 sequences are MDHEN and SYDVKM. V lost 3 bases, J lost 7 bases, and 13 bases lay in between.

V usage is TRBV24-1 and J usage is TRBJ2-3, with 7 nucleotides matching TRBD2. The CDR3 has 15 amino acids. V trimming: 4 bases; J trimming: 4 bases; junction bases outside the gene matches: 7. Germline CDR1 reads KGHDR; CDR2 reads SFDVKD. CDR3 coding DNA: TGTGCCACCAGTGACCCTGGGAGGGCCGCAGATACGCAGTATTTT. Translated: CATSDPGRAADTQYF.

This chain joins TRBV20-1 and TRBJ2-3; 10 bases align to TRBD1. Germline assignment: CDR1 DFQATT and CDR2 SNEGSKA (reference sequence). V trimming: 4 bases; J trimming: 1 base; junction bases outside the gene matches: 8. The CDR3 runs to 16 residues. This CDR3 is CSATIVDRGGTDTQYF. The CDR3 nucleotides read TGCAGTGCTACAATCGTGGACAGGGGGGGCACAGATACGCAGTATTTT.

This clonotype occurred a few times. This sequence joins TRBV5-6 and TRBJ2-1; 14 bases agree with TRBD2. The trim removed 5 bases at V and 3 bases at J, leaving 7 bases unmatched. CDR3 length: 17 amino acids. The germline gives CDR1 SGHDT, CDR2 YYEEEE. CDR3: CASRKGLAGVIYNEQFF. CDR3 DNA: TGTGCCAGCAGAAAGGGACTAGCGGGAGTGATCTACAATGAGCAGTTCTTC.

This clonotype has a handful of counts. V usage is TRBV6-5 and J usage is TRBJ1-1; D call uncertain. CDR3 length equals 14 residues. From germline, CDR1 is MNHEY and CDR2 SVGAGI. The ends were cut back, 0 bases at V and 5 bases at J, with 10 bases in the middle. CDR3 residues: CASSYSGKRTEAFF. The DNA for the CDR3 is TGTGCCAGCAGTTACTCAGGGAAGAGGACTGAAGCTTTCTTT.

The chain carries TRBV7-8 and TRBJ2-7, with TRBD1 matching 7 bases. The CDR3 loop spans 15 amino acids. Germline values: CDR1 SGHVS, CDR2 FQNEAQ. The V and J ends lost 4 bases and 3 bases, in that order; junction bases with no gene match: 9. The CDR3 region is CASSSTGTVLYEQYV. DNA of the CDR3: TGTGCCAGCAGCTCGACCGGGACAGTACTCTACGAGCAGTACGTC.

This clonotype has a handful of counts. The chain couples TRBV20-1 to TRBJ1-1, with no clear D. Germline assignment: CDR1 DFQATT and CDR2 SNEGSKA (reference sequence). V gave up 0 bases and J gave up 8 bases, with 19 bases separating them. This CDR3 contains 15 residues. In DNA form, the CDR3 reads TGCAGTGCTAGAGATACGGCAGGAGGCCCTGGGGAAGCTTTCTTT. It translates to CSARDTAGGPGEAFF.

This clonotype was seen a few times. The chain employs TRBV20-1 and TRBJ2-1; tentative D call: TRBD2 (5 bases). The germline V gene has CDR1 DFQATT and CDR2 SNEGSKA (reference sequence). The CDR3 consists of 14 residues. V dropped 4 bases and J dropped 4 bases, with 14 bases sitting between them. In nucleotides, the CDR3 is TGCAGTGCTACTCTCGGACGGACTTACAATGAGCAGTTCTTC. Translated, it gives CSATLGRTYNEQFF.

This clonotype showed up just a few times. The rearrangement links TRBV9 to TRBJ2-3, with D unresolved. This CDR3 region has 15 residues. V shed 0 bases and J shed 1 base, with 9 bases lying between them. Germline assignment: CDR1 SGDLS and CDR2 YYNGEE. The CDR3 DNA is TGTGCCAGCAGCGTAGGAACCCGGGGCACAGATACGCAGTATTTT. It specifies CASSVGTRGTDTQYF. The full variable domain, in which reference TRBV9 and TRBJ2-3 provide the parts outside the CDR3, is DSGVTQTPKHLITATGQRVTLRCSPRSGDLSVYWYQQSLDQGLQFLIQYYNGEERAKGNILERFSAQQFPDLHSELNLSSLELGDSALYFCASSVGTRGTDTQYFGPGTRLTVL.

The V and J genes are TRBV11-1 and TRBJ1-5, with D tentatively TRBD1 (6 bases). The CDR3 totals 18 residues. Per germline, CDR1 SGHAT and CDR2 FQDESV (reference sequence). V lost 1 base, J lost 5 bases, and 21 bases lay in between. CDR3 bases: TGTGCCAGCAGCTTAGATGGCATAATGGGGGGGGCGTATCAGCCCCAGCATTTT. Translated, it gives CASSLDGIMGGAYQPQHF.

The chain is built from TRBV7-6 and TRBJ1-5; D gene uncertain. CDR3 length: 15 amino acids. The V and J ends lost 1 base and 1 base respectively, with 8 bases between them. Germline loops: CDR1 SGHVS, CDR2 FNYEAQ. The CDR3: CASSLGRGSNQPQHF. In DNA, the CDR3 is TGTGCCAGCAGCTTAGGGAGAGGAAGCAATCAGCCCCAGCATTTT.

CDR3 region: CASSQDRWRASGNEQFF. The CDR3 nucleotides read TGCGCCAGCAGCCAAGATAGATGGAGGGCTTCAGGGAATGAGCAGTTCTTC. The V call is TRBV4-3, the J call TRBJ2-1, with a possible D match to TRBD2 (6 bases). Trimming left V 0 bases short and J 7 bases short, with 19 bases between. The CDR3 is made up of 17 amino acids. CDR1 is LGHNA and CDR2 is YSLEER in the germline V gene.

The V call is TRBV6-2 or TRBV6-3, the J call TRBJ2-3; 9 bases match TRBD2. The ends lost 6 bases at V and 7 bases at J; junction bases unmatched: 23. Germline CDR1 reads MNHEY; CDR2 reads SVGEGT. This CDR3 contains 19 residues. The CDR3 region is CASSSPTSGLHKGKYTQYF. Here the CDR3 DNA reads TGTGCCAGCAGCTCACCGACTAGCGGTCTCCACAAGGGAAAATATACGCAGTATTTT.

The rearrangement joins TRBV7-2 to TRBJ1-5; 11 nucleotides agree with TRBD1. The CDR3 totals 15 residues. V shed 5 bases and J 7 bases; nucleotides not matched to a gene: 7. The germline V gene has CDR1 SGHTA and CDR2 FQGNSA. CDR3 in DNA: TGTGCCAGCAGCCCAAAAGGGACAGGGGGACAGCCCCAGCATTTT. Translated: CASSPKGTGGQPQHF.

This clonotype turned up a few times. V gene TRBV6-2 or TRBV6-3 combines with J gene TRBJ2-1, with no clear D. There are 16 residues in the CDR3. Deletions cut 6 bases from V and 4 bases from J, with 19 bases between. The germline gives CDR1 MNHEY, CDR2 SVGEGT. CDR3 amino acids: CASSGIGAENYNEQFF. CDR3 in DNA: TGTGCCAGCAGCGGTATAGGAGCAGAGAATTACAATGAGCAGTTCTTC.

This clonotype was recorded at least ten times. The chain uses TRBV5-1 and TRBJ2-1, with D tentatively TRBD2 (5 bases). This CDR3 contains 14 residues. Trimming removed 4 bases from V and 2 bases from J, with 10 bases in between. The V gene's germline CDR1 is SGHRS and CDR2 YFSETQ. CDR3 DNA: TGCGCCAGCAGCGCATCCGGGGCCTACAATGAGCAGTTCTTC. This translates into CASSASGAYNEQFF.

The chain combines TRBV6-1 with TRBJ2-3; D tentatively fits TRBD1 or TRBD2 (7 bases each). CDR1 is MNHNS and CDR2 is SASEGT in the germline V gene. The V and J ends lost 6 bases and 11 bases respectively, with 18 bases between them. The CDR3 length is 13 residues. CDR3 residues: CASRLGGGSGQYF. In DNA, the CDR3 is TGTGCCAGCAGGCTAGGGGGCGGGAGTGGGCAGTATTTT.

The CDR3 here is CASSPLGERDEQYF. The CDR3, as DNA: TGTGCCAGCTCACCACTCGGCGAGAGAGACGAGCAGTACTTC. J is TRBJ2-7 and V is TRBV18, with no clear D. The germline CDR1 and CDR2 sequences are KGHSH and LQKENI. The CDR3 consists of 14 residues. V was trimmed by 1 base and J by 5 bases, leaving 12 bases between them.